The following is a T cell receptor beta chain sequence with its context. Its antigen remains undetermined. Nothing much larger sits one base from this clone, and base qualities are not available. In the prospective study, participants were roughly 18 to 89 years old, resided in fewer than 25 geographic areas of the United States, and were enrolled through a virtual design. In the prospective study, participants were assigned to cohorts based on the clinical history participants reported in a screening survey and a study questionnaire. In the prospective study, mobile phlebotomists collected whole blood, serum and a nasopharyngeal or oropharyngeal swab from each participant. Participants in the prospective study had the option to provide additional blood draws and questionnaires over an approximately 2-month period. Prospective study blood samples were shipped either frozen or at room temperature before DNA extraction.

The sample comes from a study of blood T cell repertoires in COVID-19 (dated by TCRdb to 2019 to 2021). At the level of the whole study: Samples from collaborators originated in the United States, Italy and Spain and spanned both the acute and convalescent phases of COVID-19. Sample metadata almost always included a de-identified subject ID, COVID-19 status, age in years and sex. The dataset comprised deeply sampled blood TCRbeta repertoires from subjects exposed to, actively infected with, or recovered from COVID-19. The repertoires were released in a freely available public database intended as a resource for research on the immune response to SARS-CoV-2. Where available, HLA class I and class II types were obtained from metadata supplied by the sample provider rather than from assay-based typing. The material from the prospective study consisted of cDNA or gDNA derived from T cells, B-cell-depleted T cells, or PBMCs. Samples were obtained from the ongoing ImmuneRACE study (first 160 participants) and from over 1,000 subjects provided by 6 global collaborators.

Points the paper makes about the study in general: The quantity of clinical and demographic metadata differed by source and by participant and was supplied without curation.

TCRbeta CDR3 regions were amplified from genomic DNA by means of the immunoSEQ Assay, a bias-controlled multiplex PCR. Regarding the original processing steps: Within the assay, amplification of reference gene primers was used to estimate how many nucleated cells each sample contained. To quantify the absolute abundance of each unique TCRbeta CDR3 rearrangement, sequence reads were collapsed and filtered. For each sample, productive Simpson clonality was calculated by taking the square root of Simpson's diversity index across productive rearrangements. This immuneACCESS table, as held by TCRdb, lists in-frame sequences with V and J called but not all clones. Of the missing ones, under half trace to an unresolved V gene in checked studies; the others have no known cause. V, J and clone size reflect that table, while D and trimming were determined from the DNA. In this sample the table shows roughly 200,000 clones, about 86% of which occur a single time. The ten largest make up 3.5% to 4% of the sample.

The CDR3 holds 15 amino acids from the cysteine to the phenylalanine. Only CDR3 DNA is held: 45 bases, read in frame from base 1. Sequences WSHSY (CDR1) and SAAADI (CDR2) are obtained from the germline V gene. Compared with germline, V lacks 3 bases and J lacks 7 bases; bases without a gene match: 4. Material: PBMCs or T cells enriched from blood (not recorded which). The receptor was isolated from a woman aged 40 to 50 with acute COVID-19. The chain couples TRBV10-2 to TRBJ2-1; 12 central bases correspond to TRBD2. The CDR3 region has the sequence CASSDRLAGVNEQFF. The DNA sequence reads TGCGCCAGCAGTGACAGACTAGCGGGAGTGAATGAGCAGTTCTTC.